A single sample gave rise to the 16 T cell receptor beta chains below, sequenced in a study of blood T cell repertoires in COVID-19. The method was immunoSEQ multiplex PCR; TCRdb's version includes in-frame clones alone and lacks a portion of them. This table holds 300,000 to 350,000 clones, around 90% found once. Material: peripheral blood. These receptors all stem from an older woman with COVID-19, enrolled during active disease.

This clone has a count of ten or more. The J gene is TRBJ2-7, the V gene TRBV11-2, with 8 bases lining up with TRBD2. The germline gives CDR1 SGHAT, CDR2 FQNNGV. The length of the CDR3 is 14 residues. Trimming took 4 bases from V and 9 from J; bases not matched to a gene: 11. The CDR3 region has the DNA TGTGCCAGCAGCTCGGGGGGACTAGGAGGTGTGCAGTACTTC. It encodes CASSSGGLGGVQYF.

This clone was counted a few times. The J gene is TRBJ1-1, the V gene TRBV19; D is perhaps TRBD1 (6 bases). V was clipped by 3 bases and J by 1 base, with 15 bases between them. The CDR3 is made up of 16 amino acids. CDR1 and CDR2 (germline): LNHDA, SQIVND (reference sequence). The CDR3 is CASSIRTGYTNTEAFF. The CDR3 DNA sequence: TGTGCCAGTAGTATCCGTACAGGGTATACGAACACTGAAGCTTTCTTT.

V usage is TRBV27 and J usage is TRBJ1-2; D gene ambiguous. CDR3 length: 14 amino acids. CDR1 is MNHEY, CDR2 SMNVEV, per germline (reference sequence). Trimming left V 4 bases short and J 0 bases short, with 9 bases between. This CDR3 is CASSSLIANYGYTF. In nucleotides, the CDR3 is TGTGCCAGCAGTTCCCTTATAGCTAACTATGGCTACACCTTC.

In its sample, this clone was seen once. The chain couples TRBV3-1 (or the pseudogene TRBV3-2) to TRBJ2-1, with 10 bases lining up with TRBD2. The length of the CDR3 is 16 residues. V shed 4 bases and J 4 bases; nucleotides not matched to a gene: 7. CDR1 and CDR2 (germline): LGHDT, YNNKEL (reference sequence). In DNA form, the CDR3 reads TGTGCCAGCAGCCCCCTACTAGCGGGGCGTTACAATGAGCAGTTCTTC. Translated, it gives CASSPLLAGRYNEQFF.

CDR3 amino acids: CASSLVGTEAFF. The DNA of the CDR3 is TGCGCCAGCAGCTTGGTCGGGACTGAAGCTTTCTTT. The genes are TRBV5-1 and TRBJ1-1; D gene unclear. This CDR3 has 12 residues. Germline CDR1 and CDR2: SGHRS and YFSETQ. V was pared by 0 bases and J by 5 bases, with 5 bases between.

This chain uses TRBV10-3 with TRBJ1-4, with D tentatively TRBD1 (5 bases). This CDR3 is 17 amino acids long. The V end lost 2 bases, the J end lost 7 bases, and 20 bases lay between the germline ends. CDR1 is ENHRY, CDR2 SYGVKD, per germline. As DNA, the CDR3 is TGTGCCATCAGTGAGCGTGCCTCGAACGGCGGGGGTGAAAAACTGTTTTTT. Translated: CAISERASNGGGEKLFF.

A remark on this clone: Other DNA sequences within the sample encode an identical CDR3. The V and J genes are TRBV5-1 and TRBJ1-2; a possible D gene is TRBD1 (5 bases). The germline V gene has CDR1 SGHRS and CDR2 YFSETQ. The CDR3 has 13 residues. The V gene lost 2 bases and the J gene lost 2 bases, with 7 bases spanning the gap. The CDR3 protein is CASSFGGNYGYTF. CDR3 nucleotide sequence: TGCGCCAGCAGCTTCGGGGGGAACTATGGCTACACCTTC.

The gene calls are TRBV27 and TRBJ1-2; tentative D call: TRBD1 (6 bases). The CDR3 totals 10 residues. The germline V gene encodes CDR1 MNHEY and CDR2 SMNVEV (reference sequence). CDR3 loop: CEGGDKGYTF. The DNA for the CDR3 is TGTGAAGGGGGGGACAAGGGCTACACCTTC.

This chain connects TRBV24-1 to TRBJ1-6; TRBD1 matches at 9 bases. Germline CDR1 KGHDR, CDR2 SFDVKD. Germline trimming cut 10 bases from V and 10 bases from J; bases unmatched to any gene: 7. This CDR3 has 13 amino acids. CDR3 bases: TGTGCCACGCAACAGGGGGCAAGGTCACCCCTCCACTTT. It translates to CATQQGARSPLHF.

The chain joins TRBV30 to TRBJ1-6; D remains ambiguous. CDR3 length: 13 residues. Trimming pared 1 base from V and 14 bases from J, leaving 15 bases between. CDR1 and CDR2 (germline): GTSNPN, SVGIG (reference sequence). CDR3 amino acids: CAWSDGEGQALHF. The CDR3 DNA is TGTGCCTGGAGTGACGGGGAGGGTCAAGCCCTCCACTTT.

The rearrangement uses TRBV7-9 and TRBJ2-3; D possibly corresponds to TRBD2 (6 bases). Trimming cost V 6 bases and J 0 bases, with 13 bases left between them. This CDR3 is 15 amino acids long. In germline, CDR1 is SEHNR, CDR2 FQNEAQ (reference sequence). CDR3 in DNA: TGTGCCAGCAGTCTTAAGGCGGGGAGCACAGATACGCAGTATTTT. The encoded protein is CASSLKAGSTDTQYF.

The genes are TRBV6-5 and TRBJ2-2, with 7 bases aligning to TRBD1. V dropped 6 bases and J dropped 1; count of bases not matched to a gene: 5. The CDR3 totals 15 residues. CDR1 and CDR2 from the germline V gene are MNHEY and SVGAGI. CDR3 amino acids: CASRSNRGNTGELFF. CDR3 nucleotide sequence: TGTGCCAGCAGATCTAACAGGGGGAACACCGGGGAGCTGTTTTTT.

The chain employs TRBV5-4 and TRBJ2-5; a weak D match, TRBD1 (6 bases). The CDR3 runs 16 residues. Germline loops: CDR1 SGHNT, CDR2 YYREEE (reference sequence). V lost 0 bases to trimming and J lost 4 bases, with 16 bases between them. CDR3 loop: CASSLEGVRSGETQYF. The CDR3, as DNA: TGTGCCAGCAGCTTGGAGGGGGTTCGCAGTGGAGAGACCCAGTACTTC.

This chain joins TRBV7-9 and TRBJ1-2; D gene unclear. CDR3 length: 12 residues. V was clipped by 2 bases and J by 8 bases, with 9 bases between them. CDR1 is SEHNR and CDR2 is FQNEAQ in the germline V gene (reference sequence). CDR3 bases: TGTGCCAGCAGCTTATATGGGCGCGGCTACACCTTC. This sequence encodes CASSLYGRGYTF.

CDR3 loop: CASSPQVKVSGARDEQFF. CDR3 coding DNA: TGCGCCAGCAGCCCCCAGGTGAAGGTTAGCGGGGCCAGGGATGAGCAGTTCTTC. The chain has TRBV5-1 and TRBJ2-1, with TRBD2 matching 8 bases. V dropped 4 bases and J dropped 8; count of bases not matched to a gene: 20. CDR1 and CDR2 (germline): SGHRS, YFSETQ. There are 18 residues in the CDR3.

The chain carries TRBV6-1 and TRBJ1-4, with a weak D call TRBD1 (6 bases). The CDR3 consists of 16 residues. V was cut by 2 bases and J by 0 bases, with 10 bases left in between. Germline CDR1 MNHNS, CDR2 SASEGT. CDR3 protein: CASSERGKATNEKLFF. The CDR3 DNA is TGTGCCAGCAGTGAAAGGGGGAAGGCAACTAATGAAAAACTGTTTTTT.